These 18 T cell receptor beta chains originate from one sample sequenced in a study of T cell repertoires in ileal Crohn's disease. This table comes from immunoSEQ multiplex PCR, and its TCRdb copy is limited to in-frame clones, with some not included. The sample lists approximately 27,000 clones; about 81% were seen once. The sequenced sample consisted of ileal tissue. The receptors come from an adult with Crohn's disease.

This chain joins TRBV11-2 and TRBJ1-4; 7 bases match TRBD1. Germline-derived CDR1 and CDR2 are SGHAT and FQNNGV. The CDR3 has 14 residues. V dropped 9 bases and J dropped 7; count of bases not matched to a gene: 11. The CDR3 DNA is TGTGCCAGTGCGACGATGACAGGGTTTGAAAAACTGTTTTTT. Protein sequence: CASATMTGFEKLFF.

In nucleotides, the CDR3 is TGTGCCAGCAGCTTGGGCACCGGAGGGAGCAATCAGCCCCAGCATTTT. It translates to CASSLGTGGSNQPQHF. This rearrangement joins TRBV5-8 to TRBJ1-5; D gene ambiguous. The germline V gene encodes CDR1 SGHTS and CDR2 YDEGEE. V lost 0 bases, J lost 1 base, and 11 bases lay in between. The CDR3 extends over 16 amino acids.

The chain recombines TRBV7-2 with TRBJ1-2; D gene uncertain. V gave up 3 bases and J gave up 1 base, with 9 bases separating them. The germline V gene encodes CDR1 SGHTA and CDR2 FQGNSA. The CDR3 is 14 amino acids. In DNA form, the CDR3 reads TGTGCCAGCAGCTTCCAGAGGTTTAACTATGGCTACACCTTC. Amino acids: CASSFQRFNYGYTF.

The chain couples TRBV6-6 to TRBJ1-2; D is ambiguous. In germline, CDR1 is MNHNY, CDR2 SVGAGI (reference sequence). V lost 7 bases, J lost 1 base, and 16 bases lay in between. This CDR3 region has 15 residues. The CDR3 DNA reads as TGTGCCAGCACCCATAGCATATATCGTAACTATGGCTACACCTTC. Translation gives CASTHSIYRNYGYTF.

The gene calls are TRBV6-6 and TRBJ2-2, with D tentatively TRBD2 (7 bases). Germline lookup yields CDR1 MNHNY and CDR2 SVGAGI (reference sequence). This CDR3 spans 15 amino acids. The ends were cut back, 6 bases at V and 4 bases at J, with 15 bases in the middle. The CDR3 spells CASRGGGQRTGELFF. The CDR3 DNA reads TGTGCCAGCAGAGGGGGGGGGCAGCGCACCGGGGAGCTGTTTTTT.

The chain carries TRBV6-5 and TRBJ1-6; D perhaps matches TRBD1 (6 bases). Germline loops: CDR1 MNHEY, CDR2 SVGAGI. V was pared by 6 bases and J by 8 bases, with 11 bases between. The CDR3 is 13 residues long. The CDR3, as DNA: TGTGCCAGCAGACACAGGGTTGATTCACCCCTCCACTTT. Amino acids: CASRHRVDSPLHF.

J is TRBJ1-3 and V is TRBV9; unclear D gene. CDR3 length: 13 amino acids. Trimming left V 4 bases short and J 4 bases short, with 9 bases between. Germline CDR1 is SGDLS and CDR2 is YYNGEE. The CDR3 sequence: CASSPTIGNTIYF. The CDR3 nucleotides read TGTGCCAGCAGCCCTACGATCGGAAACACCATATATTTT.

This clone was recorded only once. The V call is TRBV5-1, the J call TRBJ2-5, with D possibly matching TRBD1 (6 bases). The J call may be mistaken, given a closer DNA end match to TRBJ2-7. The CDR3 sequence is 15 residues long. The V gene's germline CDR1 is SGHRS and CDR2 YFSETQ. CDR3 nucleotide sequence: TGCGCCAGCAGCAAAACAGGGTTGAATATCTACGAGCAGTACTTC. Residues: CASSKTGLNIYEQYF.

The CDR3 region is CATGGRVQETQYF. The CDR3 bases are TGTGCCACCGGGGGGCGGGTACAAGAGACCCAGTACTTC. The genes are TRBV7-2 and TRBJ2-5, with D perhaps matching TRBD2 (7 bases). The CDR3 is 13 amino acids. The germline V gene encodes CDR1 SGHTA and CDR2 FQGNSA. V was cut by 10 bases and J by 2 bases, with 14 bases left in between.

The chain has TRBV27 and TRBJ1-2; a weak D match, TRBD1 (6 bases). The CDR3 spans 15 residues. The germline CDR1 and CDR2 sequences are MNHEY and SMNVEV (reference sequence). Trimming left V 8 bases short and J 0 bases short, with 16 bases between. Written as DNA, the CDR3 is TGTGCCAGCGGTACAGGGACCACTACTAACTATGGCTACACCTTC. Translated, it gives CASGTGTTTNYGYTF.

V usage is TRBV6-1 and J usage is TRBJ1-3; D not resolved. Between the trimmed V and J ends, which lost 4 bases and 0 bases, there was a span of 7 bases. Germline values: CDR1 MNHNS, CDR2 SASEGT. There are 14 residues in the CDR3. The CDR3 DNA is TGTGCCAGCAGTGTAGGGAGCTCTGGAAACACCATATATTTT. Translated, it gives CASSVGSSGNTIYF.

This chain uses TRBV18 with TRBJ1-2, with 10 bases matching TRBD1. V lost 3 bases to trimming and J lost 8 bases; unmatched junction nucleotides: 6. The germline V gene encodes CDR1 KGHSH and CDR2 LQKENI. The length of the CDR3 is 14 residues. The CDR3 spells CASSPGQGRGGYTF. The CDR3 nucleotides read TGTGCCAGCTCACCGGGACAGGGGAGAGGAGGCTACACCTTC.

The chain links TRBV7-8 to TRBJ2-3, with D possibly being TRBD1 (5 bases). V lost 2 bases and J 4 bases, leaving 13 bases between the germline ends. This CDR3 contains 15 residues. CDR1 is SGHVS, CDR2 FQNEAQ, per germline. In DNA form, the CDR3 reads TGTGCCAGCAGCTTACAGGGCGTCTTGGCAGATACGCAGTATTTT. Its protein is CASSLQGVLADTQYF.

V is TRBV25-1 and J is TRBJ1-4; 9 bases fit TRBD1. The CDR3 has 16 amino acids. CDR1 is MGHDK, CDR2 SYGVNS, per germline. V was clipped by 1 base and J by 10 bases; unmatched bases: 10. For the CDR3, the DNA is TGTGCCAGCAGTGAATCGGGCATGACAGGGGGTGGAAAACTGTTTTTT. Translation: CASSESGMTGGGKLFF.

CDR3 DNA: TGTGCCATCAGTGGGGACAGAGCAACTAATGAAAAACTGTTTTTT. Translated: CAISGDRATNEKLFF. J is TRBJ1-4 and V is TRBV10-3; 7 positions agree with TRBD1. Germline trimming cut 4 bases from V and 0 bases from J; bases unmatched to any gene: 2. Per the germline V gene, CDR1 is ENHRY and CDR2 is SYGVKD. This CDR3 contains 15 residues.

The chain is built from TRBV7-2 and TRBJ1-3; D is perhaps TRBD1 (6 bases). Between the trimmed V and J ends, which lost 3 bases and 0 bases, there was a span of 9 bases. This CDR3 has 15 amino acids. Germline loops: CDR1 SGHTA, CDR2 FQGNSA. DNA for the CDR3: TGTGCCAGCAGCTTTACAGGGAACTCTGGAAACACCATATATTTT. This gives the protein CASSFTGNSGNTIYF.

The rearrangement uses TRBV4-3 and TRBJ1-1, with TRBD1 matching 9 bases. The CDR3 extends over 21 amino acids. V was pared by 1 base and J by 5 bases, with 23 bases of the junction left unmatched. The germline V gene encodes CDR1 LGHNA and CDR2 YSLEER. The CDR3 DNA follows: TGCGCCAGCAGCCAAGTACCGGGACAGGGAACCCTGAAGATCCGCGGGACTGAAGCTTTCTTT. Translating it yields CASSQVPGQGTLKIRGTEAFF.

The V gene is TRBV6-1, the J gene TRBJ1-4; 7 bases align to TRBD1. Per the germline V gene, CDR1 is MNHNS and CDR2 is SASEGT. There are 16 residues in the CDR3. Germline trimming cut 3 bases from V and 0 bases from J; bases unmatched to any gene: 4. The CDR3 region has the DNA TGTGCCAGCAGTGATCTTCAGGGGGCAACTAATGAAAAACTGTTTTTT. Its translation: CASSDLQGATNEKLFF.